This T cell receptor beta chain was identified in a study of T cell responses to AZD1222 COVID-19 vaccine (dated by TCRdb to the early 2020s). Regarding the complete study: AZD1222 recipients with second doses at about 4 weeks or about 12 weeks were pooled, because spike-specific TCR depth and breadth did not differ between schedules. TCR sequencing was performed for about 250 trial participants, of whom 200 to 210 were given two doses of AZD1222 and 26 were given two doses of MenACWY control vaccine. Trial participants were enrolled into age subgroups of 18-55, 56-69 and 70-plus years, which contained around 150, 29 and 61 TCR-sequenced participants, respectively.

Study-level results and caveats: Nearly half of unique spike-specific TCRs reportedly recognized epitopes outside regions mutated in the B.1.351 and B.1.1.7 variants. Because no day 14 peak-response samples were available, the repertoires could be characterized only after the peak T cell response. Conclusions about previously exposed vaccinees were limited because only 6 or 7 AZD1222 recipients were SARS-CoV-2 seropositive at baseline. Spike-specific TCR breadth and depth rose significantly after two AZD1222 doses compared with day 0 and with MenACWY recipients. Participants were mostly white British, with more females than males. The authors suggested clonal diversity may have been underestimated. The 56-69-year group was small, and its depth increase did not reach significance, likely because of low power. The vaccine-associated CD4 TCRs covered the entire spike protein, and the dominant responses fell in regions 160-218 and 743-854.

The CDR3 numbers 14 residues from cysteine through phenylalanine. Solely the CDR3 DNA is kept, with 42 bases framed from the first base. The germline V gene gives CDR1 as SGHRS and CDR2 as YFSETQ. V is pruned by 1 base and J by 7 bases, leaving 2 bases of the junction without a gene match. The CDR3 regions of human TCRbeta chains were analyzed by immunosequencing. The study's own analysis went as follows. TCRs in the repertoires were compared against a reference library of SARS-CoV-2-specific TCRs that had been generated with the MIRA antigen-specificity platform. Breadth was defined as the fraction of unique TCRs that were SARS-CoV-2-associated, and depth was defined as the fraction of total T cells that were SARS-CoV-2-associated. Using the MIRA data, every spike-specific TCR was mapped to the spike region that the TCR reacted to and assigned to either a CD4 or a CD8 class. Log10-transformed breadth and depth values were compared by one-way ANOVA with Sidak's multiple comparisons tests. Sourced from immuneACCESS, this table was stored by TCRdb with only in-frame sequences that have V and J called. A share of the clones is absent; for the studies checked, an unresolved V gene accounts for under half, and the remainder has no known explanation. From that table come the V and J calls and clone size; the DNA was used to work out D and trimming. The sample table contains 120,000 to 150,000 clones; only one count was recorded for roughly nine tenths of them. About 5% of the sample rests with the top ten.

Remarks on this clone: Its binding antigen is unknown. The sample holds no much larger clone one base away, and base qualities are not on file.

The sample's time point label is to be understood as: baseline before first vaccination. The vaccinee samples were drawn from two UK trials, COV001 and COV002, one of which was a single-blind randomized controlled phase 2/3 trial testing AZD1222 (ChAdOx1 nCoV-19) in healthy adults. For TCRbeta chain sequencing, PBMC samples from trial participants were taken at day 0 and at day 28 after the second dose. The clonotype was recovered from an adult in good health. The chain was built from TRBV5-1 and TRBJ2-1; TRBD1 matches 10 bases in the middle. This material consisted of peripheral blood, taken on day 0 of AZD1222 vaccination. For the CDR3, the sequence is CASSLLGQGNEQFF. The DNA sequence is TGCGCCAGCAGCTTGTTGGGACAGGGGAATGAGCAGTTCTTC.